One and the same sample provided the 17 T cell receptor beta chains below, sequenced in a study of T cells expressing NK-cell markers. TCRdb re-called the 5' RACE reads, yielding one record per CDR3 amino acid sequence without DNA. The sample holds under 600,000 distinct CDR3 sequences. What was sequenced was blood T cells: a sorted CD56 or NKG2C T cell subset, CD4+ or CD8+ T cells, or bulk PBMC T cells (not recorded which). The receptors come from a woman in her fifties or sixties in good health.

The rearrangement uses TRBV28 and TRBJ2-1; absent DNA, TCRdb's TRBD2 call cannot be checked. CDR1 is MDHEN and CDR2 is SYDVKM in the germline V gene. CDR3 length equals 15 residues. CDR3 region: CASVSGAGLYNEQFF.

V usage is TRBV28 and J usage is TRBJ2-3. Germline V gene sequence: CDR1 MDHEN, CDR2 SYDVKM. This CDR3 region has 13 residues. CDR3 sequence: CASSSNMADTQYF.

The chain carries TRBV5-1 and TRBJ1-2; absent DNA, TCRdb's TRBD1 call cannot be checked. Germline loops: CDR1 SGHRS, CDR2 YFSETQ. CDR3 length: 13 amino acids. This CDR3 reads CASSLEGVDGYTF. The whole variable domain, remainder taken from reference TRBV5-1 and TRBJ1-2, is KAGVTQTPRYLIKTRGQQVTLSCSPISGHRSVSWYQQTPGQGLQFLFEYFSETQRNKGNFPGRFSGRQFSNSRSEMNVSTLELGDSALYLCASSLEGVDGYTFGSGTRLTVV.

The rearrangement uses TRBV14 and TRBJ1-1. CDR3 size: 14 residues. Germline V lookup: CDR1 SGHDN, CDR2 FVKESK. The CDR3: CASSLQPVGTEAFF. The full variable domain, completed using reference TRBV14 and TRBJ1-1, is EAGVTQFPSHSVIEKGQTVTLRCDPISGHDNLYWYRRVMGKEIKFLLHFVKESKQDESGMPNNRFLAERTGGTYSTLKVQPAELEDSGVYFCASSLQPVGTEAFFGQGTRLTVV.

This chain connects TRBV10-3 to TRBJ2-1; the TRBD1 assignment by TCRdb is unverifiable without DNA. The CDR3 contains 14 residues. CDR1 and CDR2 (germline): ENHRY, SYGVKD. The CDR3 here is CAYRSDRGTNEQFF.

This chain uses TRBV5-1 with TRBJ1-1; absent DNA, TCRdb's TRBD1 call cannot be checked. This CDR3 region has 14 residues. The germline V gene has CDR1 SGHRS and CDR2 YFSETQ. The CDR3: CASSLTPTRAEAFF. Full variable domain (remainder filled in from reference TRBV5-1 and TRBJ1-1): KAGVTQTPRYLIKTRGQQVTLSCSPISGHRSVSWYQQTPGQGLQFLFEYFSETQRNKGNFPGRFSGRQFSNSRSEMNVSTLELGDSALYLCASSLTPTRAEAFFGQGTRLTVV.

This rearrangement joins TRBV5-1 to TRBJ2-7; TCRdb indicates TRBD1, and absent DNA this call remains unverified. Germline V gene sequence: CDR1 SGHRS, CDR2 YFSETQ. CDR3 length: 14 amino acids. This chain's CDR3 is CASSFGQSSNEQYF.

CDR3 sequence: CATTRWTSTGELFF. The gene calls are TRBV6-2 or TRBV6-3 and TRBJ2-2; TCRdb's assignment of TRBD2 cannot be checked, as there is no DNA. CDR1 and CDR2 (germline): MNHEY, SVGEGT. The CDR3 totals 14 residues.

The CDR3 is CASSSGTGRNEKLFF. V is TRBV5-6 and J is TRBJ1-4; TCRdb picks TRBD1, but there is no DNA to check that call. CDR1 is SGHDT, CDR2 YYEEEE, per germline. The CDR3 has 15 amino acids.

The V gene is TRBV20-1, the J gene TRBJ1-1; without DNA, the TCRdb call of TRBD1 cannot be checked. Germline V gene sequence: CDR1 DFQATT, CDR2 SNEGSKA (reference sequence). CDR3 length: 12 amino acids. The CDR3 here is CSLDGPGAEAFF.

V and J are TRBV5-1 and TRBJ2-1; TCRdb's assignment of TRBD1 cannot be checked, as there is no DNA. This CDR3 is built from 16 residues. CDR1 is SGHRS and CDR2 is YFSETQ in the germline V gene. The CDR3 region is CASSPRDPSSYNEQFF. The full variable domain, with the rest looked up from reference TRBV5-1 and TRBJ2-1, is KAGVTQTPRYLIKTRGQQVTLSCSPISGHRSVSWYQQTPGQGLQFLFEYFSETQRNKGNFPGRFSGRQFSNSRSEMNVSTLELGDSALYLCASSPRDPSSYNEQFFGPGTRLTVL.

The chain joins TRBV15 to TRBJ1-2; TCRdb's assignment of TRBD1 cannot be checked, as there is no DNA. The CDR3 contains 17 residues. Germline assignment: CDR1 LNHNV and CDR2 YYDKDF (reference sequence). Here the CDR3 reads CATSRTGGSSRYYGYTF.

The chain is built from TRBV18 and TRBJ2-1. Looked up from germline, CDR1 is KGHSH and CDR2 is LQKENI. This CDR3 has 16 amino acids. The CDR3: CASSPFRTAEGNEQFF.

This chain joins TRBV27 and TRBJ2-1; TCRdb's D call of TRBD1 is untestable without DNA. The CDR3 sequence is 11 residues long. Germline V gene data show CDR1 as MNHEY and CDR2 as SMNVEV (reference sequence). This CDR3 is CASSSVGGQFF.

The chain joins TRBV9 to TRBJ2-1; the TCRdb call, TRBD1, lacks DNA for checking. Germline CDR1 is SGDLS and CDR2 is YYNGEE. This CDR3 contains 15 residues. CDR3 sequence: CASSGDINSYNEQFF.

V usage is TRBV5-1 and J usage is TRBJ2-5. The CDR3 has 12 residues. The V gene's germline CDR1 is SGHRS and CDR2 YFSETQ. CDR3 loop: CASSPDPRTQYF.

The chain joins TRBV5-8 to TRBJ2-1. Germline CDR1 and CDR2: SGHTS and YDEGEE. The CDR3 length is 15 residues. This CDR3 reads CASSLLLQRNNEQFF.